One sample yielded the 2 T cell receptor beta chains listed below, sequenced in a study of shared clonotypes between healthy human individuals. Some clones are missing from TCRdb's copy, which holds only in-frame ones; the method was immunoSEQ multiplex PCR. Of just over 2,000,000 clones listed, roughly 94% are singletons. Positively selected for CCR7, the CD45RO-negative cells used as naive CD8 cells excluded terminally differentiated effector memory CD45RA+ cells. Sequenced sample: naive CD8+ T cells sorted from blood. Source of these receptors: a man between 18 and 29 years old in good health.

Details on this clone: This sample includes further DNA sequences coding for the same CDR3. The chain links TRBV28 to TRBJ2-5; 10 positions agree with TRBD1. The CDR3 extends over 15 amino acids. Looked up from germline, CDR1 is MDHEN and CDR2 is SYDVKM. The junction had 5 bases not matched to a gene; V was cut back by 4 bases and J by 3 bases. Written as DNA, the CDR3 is TGTGCCAGCAGTTCCCCGGGACAGGGGAAAGAGACCCAGTACTTC. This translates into CASSSPGQGKETQYF.

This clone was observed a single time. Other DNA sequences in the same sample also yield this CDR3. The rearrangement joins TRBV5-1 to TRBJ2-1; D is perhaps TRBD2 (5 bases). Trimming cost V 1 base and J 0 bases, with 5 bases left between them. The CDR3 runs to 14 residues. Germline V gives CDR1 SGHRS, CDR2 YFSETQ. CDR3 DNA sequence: TGCGCCAGCAGCTTGCGGGACTCCTACAATGAGCAGTTCTTC. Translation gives CASSLRDSYNEQFF.